This passage covers 15 T cell receptor beta chains from one sample sequenced in a study of T cells in Graves' hyperthyroidism and ophthalmopathy. Amplified TCR beta CDR3 regions derived from RNA transcripts. The TCR CDR3 first-round RT-PCR relied on the HTBI primer set. A single record per CDR3 protein comes from TCRdb applying MiXCR to the multiplex PCR reads. The sample holds more than 350,000 distinct CDR3 sequences, 13% to 15% seen once. The specimen sequenced was blood. The receptors stem from a woman aged 55-75 years with Graves' ophthalmopathy.

As concerns this clonotype: A much larger clone differs from this one at a single base, so this may be a read error. The V gene is TRBV28, the J gene TRBJ2-7; 10 bases match TRBD2. Germline CDR1 is MDHEN and CDR2 is SYDVKM. The CDR3 has 15 residues. J lost 6 bases, V lost 5 bases, and 10 bases had no gene match. The CDR3 here is CASSPTGTSVGEQYF. The CDR3, as DNA: TGTGCCAGCAGTCCAACCGGGACTAGCGTAGGCGAGCAGTACTTC.

In its sample, this clonotype was seen many times. CDR3 loop: CASSFLAGVSADTQYF. The CDR3 nucleotides are TGTGCCAGCAGCTTCCTAGCGGGAGTATCGGCAGATACGCAGTATTTT. The V gene is TRBV7-9, the J gene TRBJ2-3; 10 positions match TRBD2. Trimming cost V 3 bases and J 4 bases; bases outside gene matches: 7. Germline CDR1 and CDR2: SEHNR and FQNEAQ (reference sequence). The CDR3 sequence is 16 residues long.

CDR3 DNA sequence: TGCGCCAGCAGCTTTGGGGACAGGCGTGTTTACGAGCAGTACTTC. It specifies CASSFGDRRVYEQYF. This chain links TRBV5-1 with TRBJ2-7, with 8 positions matching TRBD1. CDR1 and CDR2 from the germline V gene are SGHRS and YFSETQ. The CDR3 loop spans 15 amino acids. With V trimmed by 2 bases and J by 4 bases, 8 bases remained unmatched.

There are many counts of this clonotype. As DNA, the CDR3 is TGCAGTGCTGACTCCGGGACAAGGAAGGGCACCTACGAGCAGTACTTC. It is translated as CSADSGTRKGTYEQYF. V usage is TRBV20-1 and J usage is TRBJ2-7, with D perhaps TRBD1 (6 bases). CDR1 is DFQATT, CDR2 SNEGSKA, per germline (reference sequence). Trimming took off 5 bases at V and 2 bases at J, with 22 bases between the two ends. The CDR3 has 16 amino acids.

This clonotype was counted ten times or more. The genes are TRBV11-2 and TRBJ1-1, with D perhaps TRBD1 (5 bases). The V gene's germline CDR1 is SGHAT and CDR2 FQNNGV. The CDR3 loop spans 17 amino acids. Trimming stripped 0 bases from V and 3 bases from J, with 17 bases between. CDR3 nucleotides: TGTGCCAGCAGCTTAGATTCTAGGGGACTTGAGGACACTGAAGCTTTCTTT. Translated, it gives CASSLDSRGLEDTEAFF. The variable domain in full, with the rest retrieved from reference TRBV11-2 and TRBJ1-1, is EAGVAQSPRYKIIEKRQSVAFWCNPISGHATLYWYQQILGQGPKLLIQFQNNGVVDDSQLPKDRFSAERLKGVDSTLKIQPAKLEDSAVYLCASSLDSRGLEDTEAFFGQGTRLTVV.

This clonotype was detected ten times or more. This rearrangement joins TRBV11-2 to TRBJ1-6; D might be TRBD1 (5 bases). V was cut by 6 bases and J by 14 bases, with 14 bases left in between. The CDR3 sequence is 12 residues long. Germline V gene data show CDR1 as SGHAT and CDR2 as FQNNGV. CDR3 coding DNA: TGTGCCAGCAGTGCCCCAGGGTGGTCCCTCCACTTT. This translates into CASSAPGWSLHF. The variable domain in full, completed from reference TRBV11-2 and TRBJ1-6, reads EAGVAQSPRYKIIEKRQSVAFWCNPISGHATLYWYQQILGQGPKLLIQFQNNGVVDDSQLPKDRFSAERLKGVDSTLKIQPAKLEDSAVYLCASSAPGWSLHFGNGTRLTVT.

This rearrangement joins TRBV28 to TRBJ2-6, with TRBD1 as a possible D gene (5 bases). Germline V gene data show CDR1 as MDHEN and CDR2 as SYDVKM. V dropped 7 bases and J dropped 0 bases, with 13 bases sitting between them. The CDR3 is made up of 16 amino acids. CDR3 region: CASTRQLSSGANVLTF. In DNA form, the CDR3 reads TGTGCCAGCACTCGACAGCTGAGCTCTGGGGCCAACGTCCTGACTTTC.

This clonotype was counted at least ten times. This chain joins TRBV3-1 and TRBJ2-1; TRBD2 might be the D (6 bases). V dropped 4 bases and J dropped 4 bases, with 8 bases sitting between them. This CDR3 is 13 amino acids long. CDR1 and CDR2 from the germline V gene are LGHDT and YNNKEL (reference sequence). The CDR3 loop is CASSRRGYNEQFF. The DNA of the CDR3 is TGTGCCAGCAGCCGGCGGGGTTACAATGAGCAGTTCTTC.

At least ten counts were recorded for this clonotype. CDR3 sequence reads: CASSLTGTSGLYNEQFF. In DNA, the CDR3 is TGTGCCAGCAGTTTAACGGGGACTAGCGGCCTTTACAATGAGCAGTTCTTC. The J gene is TRBJ2-1, the V gene TRBV28; 11 positions match TRBD2. This CDR3 comprises 17 residues. With V trimmed by 2 bases and J by 4 bases, 7 bases remained unmatched. Germline V gives CDR1 MDHEN, CDR2 SYDVKM.

This clonotype showed up many times. The chain couples TRBV6-2 or TRBV6-3 to TRBJ2-7, with 9 bases aligning to TRBD1. Trimming cost V 2 bases and J 0 bases; bases outside gene matches: 11. This CDR3 comprises 18 residues. Germline-derived CDR1 and CDR2 are MNHEY and SVGEGT. In DNA form, the CDR3 reads TGTGCCAGCAGTTACCCTCCCGGACAGGGGCAAGTCTCCTACGAGCAGTACTTC. As protein: CASSYPPGQGQVSYEQYF.

This clonotype came up many times. The chain employs TRBV29-1 and TRBJ1-1; D remains ambiguous. CDR3 size: 13 residues. V lost 1 base, J lost 1 base, and 7 bases lay in between. Germline CDR1 and CDR2: SQVTM and ANQGSEA. The CDR3 coding sequence is TGCAGCGTTGAAGGGGCAGCGAACACTGAAGCTTTCTTT. Amino acids: CSVEGAANTEAFF.

The chain joins TRBV30 to TRBJ2-7, with TRBD1 identical over 9 bases. The germline CDR1 and CDR2 sequences are GTSNPN and SVGIG (reference sequence). The V segment lost 0 bases and the J segment 5 bases; nucleotides outside the gene matches: 5. The CDR3 extends over 14 amino acids. Written as DNA, the CDR3 is TGTGCCTGGAGTGTAGGGACAGGGTACGACGAGCAGTACTTC. Encoded protein: CAWSVGTGYDEQYF.

The chain uses TRBV6-2 or TRBV6-3 and TRBJ1-2, with D uncertain. Germline lookup yields CDR1 MNHEY and CDR2 SVGEGT. Trimming stripped 4 bases from V and 8 bases from J, with 17 bases between. The CDR3 extends over 14 amino acids. Here the CDR3 reads CASSLLYKDGGYTF. The CDR3 nucleotides read TGTGCCAGCAGTTTGCTTTACAAGGACGGGGGCTACACCTTC.

There are many counts of this clonotype. The chain couples TRBV28 to TRBJ2-5, with D maybe TRBD1 (6 bases). Deletions cut 6 bases from V and 0 bases from J, with 14 bases between. Looked up from germline, CDR1 is MDHEN and CDR2 is SYDVKM. This CDR3 region has 15 residues. As DNA, the CDR3 is TGTGCCAGCAGCCAGGGACAAAAGTACCAAGAGACCCAGTACTTC. Its protein is CASSQGQKYQETQYF.

This clonotype appeared many times. This chain connects TRBV20-1 to TRBJ2-1, with D perhaps TRBD2 (6 bases). Germline values: CDR1 DFQATT, CDR2 SNEGSKA (reference sequence). This CDR3 region has 13 residues. V was clipped by 1 base and J by 9 bases, with 13 bases between them. The CDR3 DNA sequence: TGCAGTGCTAGAGGGGGGAGGAGTGTTGAGCAGTTCTTC. Translating it yields CSARGGRSVEQFF.